This is a list of T cell receptor beta chains from one sample in a study of spatial heterogeneity in lung cancer. In TCRdb, the 5' RACE reads were re-called with MiXCR into one record per CDR3 protein. The data show approximately 6,300 distinct CDR3 sequences, about 8.2% seen once. Here the sequenced sample was normal lung tissue next to the tumor, taken at surgery. The receptor source for this set is a female donor with early-stage non-small cell lung cancer. Each CDR3 is given with its conserved first and last residue. A D gene is named only where the DNA matches it firmly. Only some rows state a clone size, as once, few, many or a class for expanded clones.

size: few
D: -
V: TRBV5-1
J: TRBJ2-3
length: 14
DNA: TGCGCCAGCAGCTTGGGGACTCTATGGGATACGCAGTATTTT
CDR3: CASSLGTLWDTQYF

size: -
D: -
V: TRBV15
J: TRBJ2-1
length: 13
DNA: TGTGCCACCAGCAGAGTTAACCCACCGGACCAGTTCTTC
CDR3: CATSRVNPPDQFF

size: medium-sized
D: -
V: TRBV6-1
J: TRBJ1-6
length: 14
DNA: TGTGCCAGCAGTGAAGAGGTAGCTAATTCACCCCTCCACTTT
CDR3: CASSEEVANSPLHF

size: many
D: TRBD2
V: TRBV11-2
J: TRBJ2-3
length: 16
DNA: TGTGCCAGCAGCTATAGCGGGGGGCAACGGGAAGATACGCAGTATTTT
CDR3: CASSYSGGQREDTQYF

size: -
D: -
V: TRBV5-1
J: TRBJ2-1
length: 16
DNA: TGCGCCAGCAGCCTTGGGTCAGGGGCGAGTTACAATGAGCAGTTCTTC
CDR3: CASSLGSGASYNEQFF

size: medium-sized
D: -
V: TRBV5-1
J: TRBJ2-3
length: 12
DNA: TGCGCCAGCAGCCCCCCCACGAATACGCAGTATTTT
CDR3: CASSPPTNTQYF

size: many
D: -
V: TRBV7-3
J: TRBJ2-1
length: 14
DNA: TGTGCCAGCAGCTTAAGTCAAGGAGACAATGAGCAGTTCTTC
CDR3: CASSLSQGDNEQFF

size: medium-sized
D: -
V: TRBV11-1
J: TRBJ2-2
length: 14
DNA: TGTGCCAGCAGCCTATGGGGTAGCACCGGGGAGCTGTTTTTT
CDR3: CASSLWGSTGELFF

size: medium-sized
D: -
V: TRBV5-1
J: TRBJ1-6
length: 15
DNA: TGCGCCAGCAGCCGCGAGGGACGGGAAGGATCACCCCTCCACTTT
CDR3: CASSREGREGSPLHF

size: few
D: TRBD2
V: TRBV5-1
J: TRBJ2-5
length: 15
DNA: TGCGCCAGCAGTGTCCAGCGGGGGCCGCAAGAGACCCAGTACTTC
CDR3: CASSVQRGPQETQYF

size: few
D: TRBD1
V: TRBV7-8
J: TRBJ1-2
length: 14
DNA: TGTGCCAGCAGCTTAGCTGGACAGGGGGATGGCTACACCTTC
CDR3: CASSLAGQGDGYTF

size: many
D: -
V: TRBV15
J: TRBJ1-3
length: 15
DNA: TGTGCCACCAGCAGAGAAGGGGGAACCGGAAACACCATATATTTT
CDR3: CATSREGGTGNTIYF

size: many
D: -
V: TRBV7-2
J: TRBJ2-7
length: 14
DNA: TGTGCCAGCAGCTATAGGCCTGGACACTACGAGCAGTACTTC
CDR3: CASSYRPGHYEQYF

size: few
D: -
V: TRBV29-1
J: TRBJ2-1
length: 14
DNA: TGCAGCGTCACCGGGACCCACTCCTACAATGAGCAGTTCTTC
CDR3: CSVTGTHSYNEQFF

size: many
D: -
V: TRBV20-1
J: TRBJ1-6
length: 14
DNA: TGCAGTGCCCCTCCGGGAAACCCTAATTCACCCCTCCACTTT
CDR3: CSAPPGNPNSPLHF

size: -
D: -
V: TRBV19
J: TRBJ1-1
length: 13
DNA: TGTGCCAATAATCAGGCCAGGCGGCCTGAAGCTTTCTTT
CDR3: CANNQARRPEAFF

size: medium-sized
D: TRBD2
V: TRBV7-8
J: TRBJ2-1
length: 17
DNA: TGTGCCAGCAGCAACCGCAGGGTAGCGGGGGACTACAATGAGCAGTTCTTC
CDR3: CASSNRRVAGDYNEQFF

size: medium-sized
D: TRBD2
V: TRBV2
J: TRBJ2-7
length: 14
DNA: TGTGCCAGCAGCCTAATGACTAGCGGGGACGAGCAGTACTTC
CDR3: CASSLMTSGDEQYF

size: medium-sized
D: -
V: TRBV20-1
J: TRBJ1-1
length: 12
DNA: TGCAGTGCTAGATATTTGGCCACTGAAGCTTTCTTT
CDR3: CSARYLATEAFF

size: many
D: -
V: TRBV10-3
J: TRBJ2-1
length: 13
DNA: TGTGCCATCAGTGAGCGGGGGAATAATGAGCAGTTCTTC
CDR3: CAISERGNNEQFF

size: -
D: -
V: TRBV28
J: TRBJ2-5
length: 13
DNA: TGTGCCAGCGCCGACGGGACGAGAGAGACCCAGTACTTC
CDR3: CASADGTRETQYF

size: -
D: -
V: TRBV7-2
J: TRBJ2-3
length: 12
DNA: TGTGCCAGCAGCCCGTACACAGATACGCAGTATTTT
CDR3: CASSPYTDTQYF

size: medium-sized
D: -
V: TRBV6-5
J: TRBJ1-3
length: 14
DNA: TGTGCCAGCAGTTACTCAGGGACTGGAAACACCATATATTTT
CDR3: CASSYSGTGNTIYF

size: medium-sized
D: -
V: TRBV2
J: TRBJ1-1
length: 13
DNA: TGTGCCAGCAACCAAGCGGGGGGCCGAGAAGCTTTCTTT
CDR3: CASNQAGGREAFF

size: -
D: -
V: TRBV4-2
J: TRBJ2-3
length: 16
DNA: TGTGCCAGCAGCCAGGTCCTGGGGCGGGGTGCAGATACGCAGTATTTT
CDR3: CASSQVLGRGADTQYF

size: few
D: TRBD2
V: TRBV7-2
J: TRBJ2-5
length: 16
DNA: TGTGCCAGCAGCATCAGCGGGGGACGCCCCATAGAGACCCAGTACTTC
CDR3: CASSISGGRPIETQYF

size: -
D: TRBD1
V: TRBV5-1
J: TRBJ1-1
length: 15
DNA: TGCGCCAGCAGCTTGGGACAGGGGAAGAACACTGAAGCTTTCTTT
CDR3: CASSLGQGKNTEAFF

size: many
D: -
V: TRBV6-6
J: TRBJ1-6
length: 15
DNA: TGTGCCAGCACCTCCCGGGGGGCCGATAATTCACCCCTCCACTTT
CDR3: CASTSRGADNSPLHF

size: few
D: TRBD1
V: TRBV29-1
J: TRBJ2-1
length: 14
DNA: TGCAGCGTTGCTGGACAGGGGAGAGGAAATGAGCAGTTCTTC
CDR3: CSVAGQGRGNEQFF

size: -
D: -
V: TRBV2
J: TRBJ2-3
length: 18
DNA: TGTGCCAGCAGTGAAGCGGACCCGCCTGGGGGGCGGGGAGATACGCAGTATTTT
CDR3: CASSEADPPGGRGDTQYF

size: -
D: -
V: TRBV7-2
J: TRBJ2-3
length: 12
DNA: TGTGCCAGCAGCCCGATCACAGATACGCAGTATTTT
CDR3: CASSPITDTQYF

size: medium-sized
D: -
V: TRBV29-1
J: TRBJ2-5
length: 12
DNA: TGCAGCGTTGCGGAACCCCAAGAGACCCAGTACTTC
CDR3: CSVAEPQETQYF

size: few
D: TRBD1
V: TRBV28
J: TRBJ2-5
length: 14
DNA: TGTGCCAGCAGTTTACCGGGACAGCAAGAGACCCAGTACTTC
CDR3: CASSLPGQQETQYF

size: medium-sized
D: -
V: TRBV3-1
J: TRBJ1-1
length: 11
DNA: TGTGCCAGCAGTCGGACCGATGAAGCTTTCTTT
CDR3: CASSRTDEAFF

size: medium-sized
D: TRBD1
V: TRBV20-1
J: TRBJ1-5
length: 15
DNA: TGCAGTGCTAGAGAAGGGGGCGGTGGCAATCAGCCCCAGCATTTT
CDR3: CSAREGGGGNQPQHF

size: few
D: -
V: TRBV5-1
J: TRBJ1-6
length: 15
DNA: TGCGCCAGCAGCTACTCTGGGAGATATAATTCACCCCTCCACTTT
CDR3: CASSYSGRYNSPLHF

size: medium-sized
D: -
V: TRBV7-2
J: TRBJ2-1
length: 15
DNA: TGTGCCAGCAGCTTAGATTTAGGGACCTACAATGAGCAGTTCTTC
CDR3: CASSLDLGTYNEQFF

size: many
D: -
V: TRBV7-9
J: TRBJ1-2
length: 13
DNA: TGTGCCAGCAGCTTAGCGGGACCTAACGGCTACACCTTC
CDR3: CASSLAGPNGYTF

size: many
D: TRBD1
V: TRBV7-2
J: TRBJ2-5
length: 13
DNA: TGTGCCAGCAGAGGCAGGGGGAGAGAGACCCAGTACTTC
CDR3: CASRGRGRETQYF

size: medium-sized
D: -
V: TRBV6-5
J: TRBJ2-1
length: 14
DNA: TGTGCCAGCAGTTACTCGGGGCAGTTCAATGAGCAGTTCTTC
CDR3: CASSYSGQFNEQFF

size: many
D: TRBD1
V: TRBV18
J: TRBJ1-4
length: 16
DNA: TGTGCCAGCTCGCCGAATGACAGGGGGCCGAGTGAAAAACTGTTTTTT
CDR3: CASSPNDRGPSEKLFF

size: many
D: -
V: TRBV5-1
J: TRBJ2-2
length: 12
DNA: TGCGCCAGCAGCTATAACACCGGGGAGCTGTTTTTT
CDR3: CASSYNTGELFF

size: many
D: TRBD1
V: TRBV20-1
J: TRBJ1-5
length: 14
DNA: TGCAGTGCTGGCCGGGACAGGGTAGAGCAGCCCCAGCATTTT
CDR3: CSAGRDRVEQPQHF

size: few
D: -
V: TRBV12-3/TRBV12-4
J: TRBJ1-6
length: 16
DNA: TGTGCCAGCAGTCCCCTGTACGGACAGCATAATTCACCCCTCCACTTT
CDR3: CASSPLYGQHNSPLHF

size: many
D: TRBD1
V: TRBV2
J: TRBJ2-3
length: 15
DNA: TGTGCCAGCAGAGGGGACAGGGGGGGCACAGATACGCAGTATTTT
CDR3: CASRGDRGGTDTQYF

size: -
D: TRBD2
V: TRBV20-1
J: TRBJ2-1
length: 13
DNA: TGCAGTGCTAGAGATCTAGCGGGGGGGAGGCAGTTCTTC
CDR3: CSARDLAGGRQFF

size: many
D: -
V: TRBV7-8
J: TRBJ2-7
length: 14
DNA: TGTGCCAGCAGCCCGTACAGGGTCGGCTACGAGCAGTACTTC
CDR3: CASSPYRVGYEQYF

size: medium-sized
D: TRBD1
V: TRBV19
J: TRBJ1-5
length: 15
DNA: TGTGCCAGTAAATCCGGGACAGGGGGCAATCAGCCCCAGCATTTT
CDR3: CASKSGTGGNQPQHF

size: few
D: -
V: TRBV12-3/TRBV12-4
J: TRBJ1-2
length: 11
DNA: TGTGCCAGCGGTCCCGACTATGGCTACACCTTC
CDR3: CASGPDYGYTF

size: many
D: TRBD2
V: TRBV4-3
J: TRBJ2-3
length: 17
DNA: TGCGCCAGCAGCCAAGTCCTAGCGGGGAGCCTCACAGATACGCAGTATTTT
CDR3: CASSQVLAGSLTDTQYF

size: few
D: -
V: TRBV20-1
J: TRBJ1-4
length: 15
DNA: TGCAGTGCTAACCTCGACAGCGCAACTAATGAAAAACTGTTTTTT
CDR3: CSANLDSATNEKLFF

size: -
D: -
V: TRBV7-2
J: TRBJ2-1
length: 14
DNA: TGTGCCAGCAGCTTAGGGGGACCACAGGAACGGCAGTTCTTC
CDR3: CASSLGGPQERQFF

size: many
D: -
V: TRBV2
J: TRBJ2-2
length: 14
DNA: TGTGCCAGCAGTGAAAGTGGGGACACCGGGGAGCTGTTTTTT
CDR3: CASSESGDTGELFF

size: medium-sized
D: -
V: TRBV7-2
J: TRBJ2-2
length: 16
DNA: TGTGCCAGCAGCTTAATGGTCAGGTCGATGGCCGGGGAGCTGTTTTTT
CDR3: CASSLMVRSMAGELFF

size: -
D: -
V: TRBV7-9
J: TRBJ2-3
length: 18
DNA: TGTGCCAGCAGCCTCCCCCCACAGGGCATTCACCCAACAGATACGCAGTATTTT
CDR3: CASSLPPQGIHPTDTQYF

size: few
D: -
V: TRBV2
J: TRBJ2-3
length: 11
DNA: TGTGCCAGCAGTGTTGAAGATACGCAGTATTTT
CDR3: CASSVEDTQYF

size: medium-sized
D: -
V: TRBV4-1
J: TRBJ1-3
length: 19
DNA: TGCGCCAGCAGCCAAGGGCAAGCTGCAGGGGCAATCTCTGGAAACACCATATATTTT
CDR3: CASSQGQAAGAISGNTIYF